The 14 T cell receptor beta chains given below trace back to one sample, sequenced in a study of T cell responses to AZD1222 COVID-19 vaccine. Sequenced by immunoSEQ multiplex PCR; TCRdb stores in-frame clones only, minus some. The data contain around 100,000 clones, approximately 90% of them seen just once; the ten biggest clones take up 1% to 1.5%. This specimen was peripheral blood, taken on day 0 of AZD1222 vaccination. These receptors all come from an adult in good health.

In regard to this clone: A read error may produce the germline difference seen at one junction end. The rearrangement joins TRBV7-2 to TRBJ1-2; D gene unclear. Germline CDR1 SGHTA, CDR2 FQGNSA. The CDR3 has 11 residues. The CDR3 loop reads CASTPDYGYTF. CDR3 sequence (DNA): TGTGCTAGCACCCCGGACTATGGCTACACCTTC.

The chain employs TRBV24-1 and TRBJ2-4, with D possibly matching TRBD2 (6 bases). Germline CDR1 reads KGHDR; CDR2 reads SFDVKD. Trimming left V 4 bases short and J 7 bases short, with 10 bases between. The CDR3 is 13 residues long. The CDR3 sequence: CATSDPGRNIQYF. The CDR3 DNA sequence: TGTGCCACCAGTGACCCGGGGAGGAACATTCAGTACTTC.

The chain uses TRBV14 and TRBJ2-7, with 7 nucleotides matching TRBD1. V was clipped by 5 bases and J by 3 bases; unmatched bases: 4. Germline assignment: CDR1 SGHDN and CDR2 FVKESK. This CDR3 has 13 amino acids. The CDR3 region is CASSEAGGYEQYF. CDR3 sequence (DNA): TGTGCCAGCAGCGAGGCAGGGGGCTACGAGCAGTACTTC.

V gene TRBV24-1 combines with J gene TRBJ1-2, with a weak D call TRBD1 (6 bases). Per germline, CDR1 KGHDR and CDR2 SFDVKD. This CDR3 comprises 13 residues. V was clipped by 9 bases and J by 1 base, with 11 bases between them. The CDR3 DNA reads TGTGCCACCCCGACGACAGGTAACTATGGCTACACCTTC. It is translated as CATPTTGNYGYTF.

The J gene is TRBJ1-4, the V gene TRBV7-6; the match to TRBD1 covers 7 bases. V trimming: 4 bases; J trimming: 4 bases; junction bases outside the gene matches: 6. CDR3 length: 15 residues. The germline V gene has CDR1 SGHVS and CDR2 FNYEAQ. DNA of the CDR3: TGTGCCAGCAGCTGGCGGGACAGCCTTAATGAAAAACTGTTTTTT. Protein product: CASSWRDSLNEKLFF.

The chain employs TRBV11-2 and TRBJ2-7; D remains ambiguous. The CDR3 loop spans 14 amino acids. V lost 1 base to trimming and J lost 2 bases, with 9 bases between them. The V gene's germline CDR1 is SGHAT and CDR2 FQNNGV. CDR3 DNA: TGTGCCAGCAGCTTAGTGTCAGTTCCCTACGAGCAGTACTTC. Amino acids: CASSLVSVPYEQYF.

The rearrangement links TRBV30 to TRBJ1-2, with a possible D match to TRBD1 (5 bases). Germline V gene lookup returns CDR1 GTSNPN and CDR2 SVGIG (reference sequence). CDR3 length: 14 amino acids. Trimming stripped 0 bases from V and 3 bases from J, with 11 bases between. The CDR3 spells CAWSVGRVDYGYTF. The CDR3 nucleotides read TGTGCCTGGAGTGTAGGCAGGGTAGACTATGGCTACACCTTC.

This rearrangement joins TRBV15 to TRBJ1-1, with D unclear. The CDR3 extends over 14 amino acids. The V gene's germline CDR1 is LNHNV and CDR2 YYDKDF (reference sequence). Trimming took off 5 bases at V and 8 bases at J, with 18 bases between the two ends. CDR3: CATSWRASSVEAFF. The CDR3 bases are TGTGCCACCAGCTGGAGGGCCTCATCGGTCGAAGCTTTCTTT.

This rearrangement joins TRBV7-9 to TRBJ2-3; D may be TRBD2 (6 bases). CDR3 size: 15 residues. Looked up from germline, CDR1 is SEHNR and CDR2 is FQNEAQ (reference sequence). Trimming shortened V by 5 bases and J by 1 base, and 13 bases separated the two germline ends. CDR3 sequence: CASSLNGGGTDTQYF. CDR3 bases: TGTGCCAGCAGCCTAAACGGCGGGGGCACAGATACGCAGTATTTT.

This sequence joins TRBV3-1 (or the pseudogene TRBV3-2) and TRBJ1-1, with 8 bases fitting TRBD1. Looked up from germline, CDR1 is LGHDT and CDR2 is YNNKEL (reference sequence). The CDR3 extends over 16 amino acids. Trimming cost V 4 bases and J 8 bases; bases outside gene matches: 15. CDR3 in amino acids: CASSPTGTGVTSEAFF. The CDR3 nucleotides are TGTGCCAGCAGCCCGACCGGGACAGGAGTCACTTCGGAAGCTTTCTTT.

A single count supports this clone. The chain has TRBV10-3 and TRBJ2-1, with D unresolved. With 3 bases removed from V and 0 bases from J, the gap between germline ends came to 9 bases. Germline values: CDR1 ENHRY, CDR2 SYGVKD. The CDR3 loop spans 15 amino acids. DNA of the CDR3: TGTGCCATCAGTGAAGGAGCACCCTCCTACAATGAGCAGTTCTTC. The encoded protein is CAISEGAPSYNEQFF.

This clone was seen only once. In DNA form, the CDR3 reads TGTGCCAGCAGCCACCACAGTAACTCTGGGGCCAACGTCCTGACTTTC. Protein product: CASSHHSNSGANVLTF. This rearrangement joins TRBV3-1 (or the pseudogene TRBV3-2) to TRBJ2-6; no clear D. The CDR3 contains 16 residues. The V end lost 3 bases, the J end lost 0 bases, and 9 bases lay between the germline ends. Germline lookup yields CDR1 LGHDT and CDR2 YNNKEL (reference sequence).

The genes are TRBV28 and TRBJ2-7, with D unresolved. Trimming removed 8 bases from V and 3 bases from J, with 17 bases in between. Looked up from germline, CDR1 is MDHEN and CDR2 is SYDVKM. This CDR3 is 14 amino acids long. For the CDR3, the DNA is TGTGCCAGCCGCCTCGCAATAGGGCACTACGAGCAGTACTTC. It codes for CASRLAIGHYEQYF.

In DNA form, the CDR3 reads TGTGCCAGTAGTCACGGGAACACTGAAGCTTTCTTT. The encoded protein is CASSHGNTEAFF. The V gene is TRBV19, the J gene TRBJ1-1; D gene ambiguous. The CDR3 runs to 12 residues. Trimming removed 5 bases at V and 1 base at J, with 5 bases between. Germline lookup yields CDR1 LNHDA and CDR2 SQIVND (reference sequence).